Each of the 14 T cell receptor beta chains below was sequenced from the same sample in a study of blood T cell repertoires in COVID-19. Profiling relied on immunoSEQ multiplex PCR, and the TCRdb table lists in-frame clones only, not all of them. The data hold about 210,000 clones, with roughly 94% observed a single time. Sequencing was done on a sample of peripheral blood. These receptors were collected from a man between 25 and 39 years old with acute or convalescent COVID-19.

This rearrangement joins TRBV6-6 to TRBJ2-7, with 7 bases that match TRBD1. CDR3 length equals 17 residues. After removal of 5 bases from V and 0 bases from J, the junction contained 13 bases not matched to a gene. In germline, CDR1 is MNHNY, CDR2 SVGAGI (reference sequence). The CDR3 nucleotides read TGTGCCAGCAGTCCACCCCCGACAGGGAAGATCTCCTACGAGCAGTACTTC. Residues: CASSPPPTGKISYEQYF.

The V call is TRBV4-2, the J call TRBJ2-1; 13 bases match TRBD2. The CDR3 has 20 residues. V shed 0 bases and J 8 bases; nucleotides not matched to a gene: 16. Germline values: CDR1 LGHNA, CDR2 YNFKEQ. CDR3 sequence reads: CASSQDVGVLAGGPGYEQFF. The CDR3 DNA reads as TGTGCCAGCAGCCAAGATGTCGGTGTACTAGCGGGAGGGCCTGGTTATGAGCAGTTCTTC.

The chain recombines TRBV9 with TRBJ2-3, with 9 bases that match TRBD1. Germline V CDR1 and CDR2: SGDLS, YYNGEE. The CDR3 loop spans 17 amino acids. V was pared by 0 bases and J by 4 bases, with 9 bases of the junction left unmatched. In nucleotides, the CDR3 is TGTGCCAGCAGCGTAGTGGGCTGGGGACAGGGAGCAGATACGCAGTATTTT. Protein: CASSVVGWGQGADTQYF.

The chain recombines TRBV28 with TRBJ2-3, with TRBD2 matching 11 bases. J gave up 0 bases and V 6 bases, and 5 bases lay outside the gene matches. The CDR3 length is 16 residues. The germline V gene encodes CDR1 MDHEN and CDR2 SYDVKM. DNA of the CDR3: TGTGCCAGCAGAAGACTAGCGGGGACTAGCACAGATACGCAGTATTTT. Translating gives CASRRLAGTSTDTQYF.

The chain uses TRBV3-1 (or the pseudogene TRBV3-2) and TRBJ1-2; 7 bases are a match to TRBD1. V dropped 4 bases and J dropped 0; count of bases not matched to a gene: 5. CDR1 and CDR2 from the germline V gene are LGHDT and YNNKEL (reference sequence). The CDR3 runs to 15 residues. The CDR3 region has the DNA TGTGCCAGCAGCCGCGACAGGGCAGCTAACTATGGCTACACCTTC. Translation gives CASSRDRAANYGYTF.

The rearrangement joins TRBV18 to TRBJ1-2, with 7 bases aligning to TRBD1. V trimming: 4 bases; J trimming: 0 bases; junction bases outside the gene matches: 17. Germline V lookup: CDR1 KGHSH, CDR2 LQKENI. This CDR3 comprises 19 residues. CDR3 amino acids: CASSRTDRPIKLANYGYTF. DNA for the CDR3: TGTGCCAGCTCACGGACGGACAGGCCGATAAAGTTAGCTAACTATGGCTACACCTTC. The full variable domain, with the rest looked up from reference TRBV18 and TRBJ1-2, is NAGVMQNPRHLVRRRGQEARLRCSPMKGHSHVYWYRQLPEEGLKFMVYLQKENIIDESGMPKERFSAEFPKEGPSILRIQQVVRGDSAAYFCASSRTDRPIKLANYGYTFGSGTRLTVV.

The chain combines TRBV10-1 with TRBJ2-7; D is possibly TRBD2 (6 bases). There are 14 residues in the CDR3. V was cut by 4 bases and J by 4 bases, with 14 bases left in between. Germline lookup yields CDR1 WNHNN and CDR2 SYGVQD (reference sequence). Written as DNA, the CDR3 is TGCGCCAGCAGTGGAACGGTGGGGGGATACGAGCAGTACTTC. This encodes CASSGTVGGYEQYF.

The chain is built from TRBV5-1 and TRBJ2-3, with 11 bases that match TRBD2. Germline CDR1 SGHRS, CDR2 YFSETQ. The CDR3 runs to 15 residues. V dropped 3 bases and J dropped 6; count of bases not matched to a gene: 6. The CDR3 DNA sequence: TGCGCCAGCAGCTATACTAGCGGGAGTCGGGATACGCAGTATTTT. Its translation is CASSYTSGSRDTQYF. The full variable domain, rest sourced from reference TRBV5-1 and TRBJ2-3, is KAGVTQTPRYLIKTRGQQVTLSCSPISGHRSVSWYQQTPGQGLQFLFEYFSETQRNKGNFPGRFSGRQFSNSRSEMNVSTLELGDSALYLCASSYTSGSRDTQYFGPGTRLTVL.

This CDR3 is CASSEVGTDGYTF. DNA of the CDR3: TGTGCCAGCAGTGAAGTAGGGACAGATGGCTACACCTTC. The rearrangement joins TRBV6-1 to TRBJ1-2; 7 positions agree with TRBD1. V lost 1 base to trimming and J lost 6 bases; unmatched junction nucleotides: 2. This CDR3 comprises 13 residues. Germline V gives CDR1 MNHNS, CDR2 SASEGT.

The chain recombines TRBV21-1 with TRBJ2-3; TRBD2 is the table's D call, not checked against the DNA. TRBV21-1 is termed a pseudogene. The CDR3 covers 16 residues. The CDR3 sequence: CASKRGRRASTDTQYF. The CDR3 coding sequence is TGTGCCAGTAAGCGGGGGCGGAGAGCCTCCACAGATACGCAGTATTTT.

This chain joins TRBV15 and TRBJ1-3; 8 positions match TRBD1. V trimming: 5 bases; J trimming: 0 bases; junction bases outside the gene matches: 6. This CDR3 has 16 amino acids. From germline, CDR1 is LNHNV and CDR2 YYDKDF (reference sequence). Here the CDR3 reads CATSPGGVSSGNTIYF. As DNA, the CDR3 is TGTGCCACCAGCCCAGGGGGCGTAAGCTCTGGAAACACCATATATTTT.

The CDR3, as DNA: TGCAGCGCCCAAGGCGGGACTAGCGTGAAGAGCTCCTACAATGAGCAGTTCTTC. Translating gives CSAQGGTSVKSSYNEQFF. The rearrangement links TRBV29-1 to TRBJ2-1; TRBD2 aligns across 10 bases. The CDR3 has 18 amino acids. With 7 bases clipped from V and 0 bases from J, the junction kept 15 bases outside the gene matches. Per germline, CDR1 SQVTM and CDR2 ANQGSEA.

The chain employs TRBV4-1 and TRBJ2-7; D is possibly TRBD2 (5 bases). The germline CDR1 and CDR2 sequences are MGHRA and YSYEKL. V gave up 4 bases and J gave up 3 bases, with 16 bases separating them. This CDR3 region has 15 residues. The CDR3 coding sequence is TGCGCCAGCAGCCCTGATGGCGGAGGCCTCTACGAGCAGTACTTC. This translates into CASSPDGGGLYEQYF.

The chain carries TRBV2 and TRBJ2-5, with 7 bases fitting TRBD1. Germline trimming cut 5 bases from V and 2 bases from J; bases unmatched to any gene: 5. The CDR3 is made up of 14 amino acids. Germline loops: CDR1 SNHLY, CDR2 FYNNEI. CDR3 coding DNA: TGTGCCAGCAGTTGGGACAGAACTCAAGAGACCCAGTACTTC. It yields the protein CASSWDRTQETQYF.